This T cell receptor beta chain was identified during a study of shared clonotypes between healthy human individuals. CDR3 length: 15 amino acids. Germline loops: CDR1 SNHLY, CDR2 FYNNEI. The J segment lost 5 bases and the V segment lost 5 bases, leaving 6 bases of the junction unmatched. Using immunoSEQ multiplex PCR, the repertoire was profiled, and TCRdb retains in-frame clones only, with some absent. The sample yields more than 1,200,000 clones, approximately 98.5% seen once. The genes are TRBV2 and TRBJ2-1, with 10 bases lining up with TRBD2. The sequencing input was naive CD4+ T cells sorted from blood. Described subset: CD45RA+ positively selected. The sequence came from a man aged 25-45 years in good health. The CDR3: CASSSLAGVDNEQFF. The CDR3 bases are TGTGCCAGCAGTTCCCTAGCGGGGGTAGACAATGAGCAGTTCTTC. The variable domain in full, with the rest retrieved from reference TRBV2 and TRBJ2-1, is EPEVTQTPSHQVTQMGQEVILRCVPISNHLYFYWYRQILGQKVEFLVSFYNNEISEKSEIFDDQFSVERPDGSNFTLKIRSTKLEDSAMYFCASSSLAGVDNEQFFGPGTRLTVL.